Below are 5 T cell receptor beta chains sequenced from a single sample in a study of cytomegalovirus exposure and HLA in healthy donors. PCR primers comprised 60 Vbeta and 13 Jbeta primers. The method was immunoSEQ multiplex PCR; TCRdb's version includes in-frame clones alone and lacks a portion of them. The sample contains some 150,000 clones, roughly three quarters of which appear only once. The sample consisted of PBMCs. Source of these receptors: a man aged 18 to 30 in good health and CMV-seronegative.

The chain couples TRBV5-1 to TRBJ2-2, with 7 bases fitting TRBD2. Trimming cost V 4 bases and J 4 bases; bases outside gene matches: 7. Germline V gene data show CDR1 as SGHRS and CDR2 as YFSETQ. CDR3 length equals 15 residues. The CDR3 DNA is TGCGCCAGCAGCGAGGGACTACCAAGCACCGGGGAGCTGTTTTTT. Its translation is CASSEGLPSTGELFF.

CDR3 sequence reads: CASSEDGGRYEQYF. CDR3 nucleotide sequence: TGTGCCAGCAGTGAGGACGGGGGGAGATACGAGCAGTACTTC. V usage is TRBV2 and J usage is TRBJ2-5, with 7 positions matching TRBD2. The J call is in doubt because the DNA end fits TRBJ2-7 better. Per the germline V gene, CDR1 is SNHLY and CDR2 is FYNNEI. The CDR3 is made up of 14 amino acids.

This clone was seen once. This chain joins TRBV5-1 and TRBJ2-3, with 7 bases that match TRBD1. The junction had 5 bases not matched to a gene; V was cut back by 4 bases and J by 0 bases. This CDR3 spans 15 amino acids. Germline values: CDR1 SGHRS, CDR2 YFSETQ. The CDR3 DNA follows: TGCGCCAGCAGCAGGGGACAGTTTAGCACAGATACGCAGTATTTT. Protein: CASSRGQFSTDTQYF.

The chain joins TRBV27 to TRBJ1-2; the match to TRBD1 covers 8 bases. The CDR3 length is 16 residues. J was trimmed by 4 bases and V by 0 bases; bases with no gene match: 7. Per the germline V gene, CDR1 is MNHEY and CDR2 is SMNVEV (reference sequence). The CDR3 nucleotides are TGTGCCAGCAGTTTATCCGGACAGGGCAAACTCTATGGCTACACCTTC. Translating it yields CASSLSGQGKLYGYTF.

The CDR3 region is CATSRDARGTGELFF. Written as DNA, the CDR3 is TGTGCCACCAGCAGAGATGCCCGAGGGACCGGGGAGCTGTTTTTT. The chain uses TRBV15 and TRBJ2-2; weak D call: TRBD2 (5 bases). V was pared by 0 bases and J by 5 bases, with 10 bases between. Germline lookup yields CDR1 LNHNV and CDR2 YYDKDF (reference sequence). The CDR3 extends over 15 amino acids.